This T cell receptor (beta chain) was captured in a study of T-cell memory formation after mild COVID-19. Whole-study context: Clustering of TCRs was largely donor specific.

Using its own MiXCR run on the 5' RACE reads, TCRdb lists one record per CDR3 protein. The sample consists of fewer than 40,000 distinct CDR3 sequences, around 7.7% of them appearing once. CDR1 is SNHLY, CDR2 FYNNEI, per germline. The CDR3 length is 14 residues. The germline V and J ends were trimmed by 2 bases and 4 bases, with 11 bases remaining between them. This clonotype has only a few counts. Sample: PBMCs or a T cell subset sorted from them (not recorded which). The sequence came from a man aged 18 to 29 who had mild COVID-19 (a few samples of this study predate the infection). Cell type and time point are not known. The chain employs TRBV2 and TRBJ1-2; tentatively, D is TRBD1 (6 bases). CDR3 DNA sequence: TGTGCCAGCAGTGAACAGGGGATTATCTATGGCTACACCTTC. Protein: CASSEQGIIYGYTF.